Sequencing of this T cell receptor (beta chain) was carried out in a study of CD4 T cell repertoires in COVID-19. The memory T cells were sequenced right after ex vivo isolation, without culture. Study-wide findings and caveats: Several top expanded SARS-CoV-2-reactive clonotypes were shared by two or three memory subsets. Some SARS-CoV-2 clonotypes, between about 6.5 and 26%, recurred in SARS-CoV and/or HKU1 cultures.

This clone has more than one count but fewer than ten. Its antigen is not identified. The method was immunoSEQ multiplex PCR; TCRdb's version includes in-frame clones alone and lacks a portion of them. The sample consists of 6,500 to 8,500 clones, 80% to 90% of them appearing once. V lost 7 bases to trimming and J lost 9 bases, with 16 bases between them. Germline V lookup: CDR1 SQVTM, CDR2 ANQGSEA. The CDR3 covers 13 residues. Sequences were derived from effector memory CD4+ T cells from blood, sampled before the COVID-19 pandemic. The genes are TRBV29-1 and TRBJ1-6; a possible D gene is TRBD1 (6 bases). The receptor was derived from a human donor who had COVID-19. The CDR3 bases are TGCAGCGCAGGGGAGGGCAACGGTTCACCCCTCCACTTT. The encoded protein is CSAGEGNGSPLHF.